The TCR beta chain described here comes from a study of blood T cell repertoires in COVID-19 (dated by TCRdb to the early 2020s). Regarding the complete study: Samples from collaborators originated in the United States, Italy and Spain and spanned both the acute and convalescent phases of COVID-19. HLA class I and class II types, where available, came from metadata supplied by the sample provider rather than from assay-based typing. Sample metadata almost always included a de-identified subject ID, COVID-19 status, age in years and sex. The prospective study material was composed of cDNA or gDNA derived from T cells, B-cell-depleted T cells, or PBMCs. Deeply sampled blood TCRbeta repertoires from subjects exposed to, actively infected with, or recovered from COVID-19 were included in the dataset. The repertoires were released in a freely available public database meant as a resource for research on the immune response to SARS-CoV-2. Samples came from the ongoing ImmuneRACE study (first 160 participants) plus 1,254 subjects from 6 global collaborators. The research as a whole found: Clinical and demographic metadata were provided uncurated, with the amount varying by source and participant.

TCRbeta CDR3 regions were amplified from genomic DNA by means of the immunoSEQ Assay, a bias-controlled multiplex PCR. The source study handled its data this way. The number of nucleated cells in each sample was estimated by amplification of reference gene primers within the assay. To quantify the absolute abundance of each unique TCRbeta CDR3 rearrangement, sequence reads were collapsed and filtered. For each sample, productive Simpson clonality was calculated by taking the square root of Simpson's diversity index across productive rearrangements. What TCRdb holds here is the immuneACCESS table cut down to in-frame rearrangements. Part of the clones is not present; checked against another copy, under half of the missing clones reflect an unresolved V gene, and the others are unexplained. That table furnishes V, J and clone size, whereas the DNA furnished D and trimming. The sample table holds under 95,000 clones, of which 86% were seen once. The top ten constitute under 20% of the sample.

Each collaborating institution followed its own protocols to collect whole blood in K2EDTA tubes. For TCRbeta analysis, collaborators shipped samples in one of three forms: frozen whole blood, isolated PBMCs, or DNA extracted from either of those sample types. Spanning cysteine to phenylalanine, the CDR3 consists of 14 amino acids. The retained sequence is limited to the CDR3, 42 bases, with the frame set at the first base. From the germline V gene (reference sequence), CDR1 is MNHEY and CDR2 is SMNVEV. Here V drops 6 bases and J drops 7 bases, and the junction holds 8 bases not matched to any gene. Concerning this clone: The target of this receptor is not known. It has no much larger one-base neighbor in the sample; base qualities were not kept.

This receptor was taken from an elderly man in a cohort sampled during active COVID-19. Material: peripheral blood. The chain was built from TRBV27 and TRBJ1-2; 10 bases in between match TRBD1. CDR3 reads: CASRSGTGVFGYTF. The bases are TGTGCCAGCAGATCCGGGACAGGGGTTTTTGGCTACACCTTC.